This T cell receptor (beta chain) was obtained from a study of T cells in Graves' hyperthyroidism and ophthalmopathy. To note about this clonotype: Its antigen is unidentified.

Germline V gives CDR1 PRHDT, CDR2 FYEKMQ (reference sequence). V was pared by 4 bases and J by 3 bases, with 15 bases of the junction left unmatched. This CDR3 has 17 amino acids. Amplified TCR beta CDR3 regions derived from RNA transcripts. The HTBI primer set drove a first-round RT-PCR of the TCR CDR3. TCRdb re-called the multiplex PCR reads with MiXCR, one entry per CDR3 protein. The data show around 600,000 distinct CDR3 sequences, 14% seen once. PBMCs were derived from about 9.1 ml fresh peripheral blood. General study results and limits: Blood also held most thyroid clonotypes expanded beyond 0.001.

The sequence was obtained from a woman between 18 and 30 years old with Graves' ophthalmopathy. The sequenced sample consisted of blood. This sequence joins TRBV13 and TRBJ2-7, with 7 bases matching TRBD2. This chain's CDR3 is CASSSFAGVRSNYEQYF. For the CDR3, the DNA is TGTGCCAGCAGCTCCTTCGCGGGGGTCAGAAGTAACTACGAGCAGTACTTC. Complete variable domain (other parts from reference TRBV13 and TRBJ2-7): AAGVIQSPRHLIKEKRETATLKCYPIPRHDTVYWYQQGPGQDPQFLISFYEKMQSDKGSIPDRFSAQQFSDYHSELNMSSLELGDSALYFCASSSFAGVRSNYEQYFGPGTRLTVT.